The next 28 T cell receptor beta chains were all read from a single sample in a study of shared clonotypes between healthy human individuals. Here immunoSEQ multiplex PCR was the method, and the copy in TCRdb shows in-frame clones only, minus some. The sample lists about 520,000 clones, about 72% seen once, with about 11% in the top ten. The material sequenced was PBMCs. These receptors were collected from a woman aged 40 to 55 in good health. Some clones in this sample may be carry-over from other donors' samples.

In the case of this clone: One base away lies a much larger clone, so this may be a sequencing read error. The V and J genes are TRBV5-4 and TRBJ2-7, with TRBD1 matching over 10 bases. The end of the DNA is better explained by TRBJ2-5, so the J call may be wrong. Germline V gene data show CDR1 as SGHNT and CDR2 as YYREEE (reference sequence). The CDR3 is made up of 15 amino acids. Written as DNA, the CDR3 is TGTGCCAGCAGCTTGCCAGGGACAGGGGAAGAGACCCAGTACTTC. It encodes CASSLPGTGEETQYF.

The gene calls are TRBV19 and TRBJ2-7; TRBD1 aligns across 9 bases. In germline, CDR1 is LNHDA, CDR2 SQIVND (reference sequence). This CDR3 contains 13 residues. With 6 bases clipped from V and 4 bases from J, the junction kept 4 bases outside the gene matches. The CDR3 sequence is CASSRQGEYEQYF. CDR3 nucleotides: TGTGCCAGTAGCCGACAGGGGGAATACGAGCAGTACTTC.

The genes are TRBV5-1 and TRBJ2-7, with no clear D. The CDR3 covers 13 residues. Germline values: CDR1 SGHRS, CDR2 YFSETQ. V shed 1 base and J shed 0 bases, with 5 bases lying between them. The CDR3 sequence: CASSLRGSYEQYF. DNA for the CDR3: TGCGCCAGCAGCTTGCGCGGCTCCTACGAGCAGTACTTC.

This chain uses TRBV9 with TRBJ2-7, with TRBD2 matching 9 bases. Trimming at V came to 3 bases and at J to 0 bases, leaving 4 bases not matched to a gene. CDR1 SGDLS and CDR2 YYNGEE come from the germline V gene. The CDR3 sequence is 15 residues long. The DNA of the CDR3 is TGTGCCAGCAGCGCCGGACTAGCGTCCTCCTACGAGCAGTACTTC. Its protein is CASSAGLASSYEQYF.

V and J are TRBV19 and TRBJ2-3; weak D call: TRBD2 (5 bases). Germline CDR1 and CDR2: LNHDA and SQIVND (reference sequence). V lost 3 bases to trimming and J lost 2 bases, with 9 bases between them. This CDR3 region has 14 residues. CDR3 in DNA: TGTGCCAGTAGTATCTCAGCGGCCACAGATACGCAGTATTTT. Amino acid sequence: CASSISAATDTQYF.

This chain joins TRBV28 and TRBJ2-5; TRBD2 matches at 12 bases. Losses at the gene ends were 1 base for V and 5 bases for J; bases not matched to a gene: 2. Germline V lookup: CDR1 MDHEN, CDR2 SYDVKM. The length of the CDR3 is 15 residues. This CDR3 is CASSLSLAGGETQYF. DNA of the CDR3: TGTGCCAGCAGTTTATCCCTAGCGGGAGGGGAGACCCAGTACTTC.

This chain uses TRBV10-3 with TRBJ2-1; either TRBD1 or TRBD2 may supply D (5 bases each). Trimming stripped 8 bases from V and 8 bases from J, with 22 bases between. The CDR3 is made up of 15 amino acids. The germline V gene has CDR1 ENHRY and CDR2 SYGVKD. CDR3 protein: CAIYRDPPSADEQFF. Here the CDR3 DNA reads TGTGCCATCTACCGGGACCCCCCTTCTGCGGATGAGCAGTTCTTC.

V and J are TRBV28 and TRBJ1-1; 8 positions agree with TRBD1. The CDR3 covers 14 residues. Germline values: CDR1 MDHEN, CDR2 SYDVKM. V gave up 8 bases and J gave up 5 bases; unmatched junction bases: 10. The CDR3 nucleotides are TGTGCCAGCCCTGGGCCAGGGGGCGCAACTGAAGCTTTCTTT. It encodes CASPGPGGATEAFF.

The J gene is TRBJ1-3, the V gene TRBV7-6; the match to TRBD1 covers 9 bases. Germline trimming cut 1 base from V and 3 bases from J; bases unmatched to any gene: 4. This CDR3 contains 16 residues. The germline V gene has CDR1 SGHVS and CDR2 FNYEAQ. This CDR3 is CASSLEQGAYGNTIYF. Written as DNA, the CDR3 is TGTGCCAGCAGCTTAGAACAGGGGGCATATGGAAACACCATATATTTT.

As regards this clone: A much larger clone differs from this one at a single base, so this may be a read error. The genes are TRBV11-2 and TRBJ2-7; D could derive from TRBD1 or TRBD2 (5 bases each). The germline V and J ends were trimmed by 2 bases and 0 bases, with 11 bases remaining between them. The germline gives CDR1 SGHAT, CDR2 FQNNGV. This CDR3 contains 15 residues. CDR3 sequence: CASSLSGGVSYEQYF. The CDR3 DNA sequence: TGTGCCAGCAGCTTATCTGGGGGAGTCTCCTACGAGCAGTACTTC.

This clone was seen a single time. This chain links TRBV6-1 with TRBJ1-4, with TRBD1 matching 9 bases. After removal of 10 bases from V and 8 bases from J, the junction contained 11 bases not matched to a gene. The CDR3 contains 14 residues. Germline V gene sequence: CDR1 MNHNS, CDR2 SASEGT. CDR3 nucleotides: TGTGCCATCAGAGCCGGGACAGGGAAAGAAAAACTGTTTTTT. Translated: CAIRAGTGKEKLFF.

About this clone: This may arise from a read error, as a much more abundant clone is one base away. V usage is TRBV2 and J usage is TRBJ2-7; D is unclear. V dropped 5 bases and J dropped 3 bases, with 5 bases sitting between them. The CDR3 spans 11 residues. CDR1 and CDR2 from the germline V gene are SNHLY and FYNNEI. The CDR3 spells CASSFDYEQYF. Written as DNA, the CDR3 is TGTGCCAGCAGTTTTGACTACGAGCAGTACTTC.

This chain joins TRBV19 and TRBJ1-2, with D possibly being TRBD1 (6 bases). Deletions cut 10 bases from V and 0 bases from J, with 9 bases between. Per germline, CDR1 LNHDA and CDR2 SQIVND (reference sequence). The CDR3 has 12 amino acids. The CDR3 bases are TGTGCCACGGGGGCGACTAACTATGGCTACACCTTC. It specifies CATGATNYGYTF.

V and J are TRBV19 and TRBJ1-1; 8 nucleotides line up with TRBD1. Per germline, CDR1 LNHDA and CDR2 SQIVND (reference sequence). J gave up 6 bases and V 7 bases, and 10 bases lay outside the gene matches. CDR3 size: 14 residues. The CDR3 DNA follows: TGTGCCAGTACTCGGACACAGGGGGGCCCTGAAGCTTTCTTT. Translating it yields CASTRTQGGPEAFF.

The rearrangement joins TRBV6-5 to TRBJ2-7, with 7 bases that match TRBD2. Trimming removed 4 bases from V and 0 bases from J; junction bases left unmatched: 9. This CDR3 region has 16 residues. CDR1 is MNHEY and CDR2 is SVGAGI in the germline V gene. CDR3 in DNA: TGTGCCAGCAGTTCAACCGGGACTACATACTCCTACGAGCAGTACTTC. It yields the protein CASSSTGTTYSYEQYF.

This clone was seen only a few times. The chain combines TRBV9 with TRBJ2-3, with 7 bases identical to TRBD1. With 5 bases clipped from V and 4 bases from J, the junction kept 10 bases outside the gene matches. Germline V gives CDR1 SGDLS, CDR2 YYNGEE. The CDR3 runs to 15 residues. For the CDR3, the DNA is TGTGCCAGCAGTGCACAGGGGTCGGGCGCAGATACGCAGTATTTT. This encodes CASSAQGSGADTQYF.

The rearrangement uses TRBV7-2 and TRBJ2-5, with 8 positions matching TRBD2. The last part of the DNA fits TRBJ2-7 better; the J call may be wrong. In germline, CDR1 is SGHTA, CDR2 FQGNSA. CDR3 size: 16 residues. The CDR3 DNA reads TGTGCCAGCAGCTTGGATTACGGGACTAGCTCCTACGAGCAGTACTTC. It yields the protein CASSLDYGTSSYEQYF.

This clone has only a few counts. This likely stems from a read error, as it lies one base from a far larger clone. This CDR3 is missing its conserved last phenylalanine or tryptophan, likely due to a read error. The rearrangement uses TRBV7-9 and TRBJ2-7; 13 bases match TRBD2. CDR3 length: 15 amino acids. Germline CDR1 SEHNR, CDR2 FQNEAQ (reference sequence). Germline trimming cut 5 bases from V and 5 bases from J; bases unmatched to any gene: 6. The CDR3 DNA sequence: TGTGCCAGCAGCACCCGGACTAGCGGGAGCGACGAGCAGTACCTC. Its translation: CASSTRTSGSDEQYL.

This rearrangement joins TRBV29-1 to TRBJ2-7, with a tentative D call TRBD1 (5 bases). Germline lookup yields CDR1 SQVTM and CDR2 ANQGSEA. Trimming removed 6 bases from V and 6 bases from J, with 12 bases in between. The CDR3 sequence is 11 residues long. The CDR3 is CSVGDRIEQYF. The CDR3, as DNA: TGCAGCGTGGGCGACAGAATCGAGCAGTACTTC.

The chain links TRBV6-6 to TRBJ2-5, with a tentative D call TRBD2 (5 bases). This CDR3 contains 14 residues. V lost 6 bases and J lost 4, with 15 bases in between. Germline CDR1 is MNHNY and CDR2 is SVGAGI (reference sequence). The CDR3, as DNA: TGTGCCAGCAGCCCGTTCGGAGGCGGAGAGACCCAGTACTTC. Its translation is CASSPFGGGETQYF.

The CDR3 DNA reads TGTGCCAGCAGCTTAACCCCGGAAGCGGTTAGCACAGATACGCAGTATTTT. It yields the protein CASSLTPEAVSTDTQYF. The chain uses TRBV7-3 and TRBJ2-3, with D possibly TRBD2 on 5 matching bases. V was pared by 0 bases and J by 0 bases, with 13 bases between. Germline loops: CDR1 SGHTA, CDR2 FQGTGA. This CDR3 comprises 17 residues.

This clone was detected a few times. This rearrangement joins TRBV4-2 to TRBJ1-3, with D hard to call. V lost 0 bases and J 3 bases, leaving 15 bases between the germline ends. CDR1 is LGHNA and CDR2 is YNFKEQ in the germline V gene. CDR3 size: 17 residues. Here the CDR3 DNA reads TGTGCCAGCAGCCAAGATCCCTGGCAGGAGAGTGGAAACACCATATATTTT. Protein product: CASSQDPWQESGNTIYF.

The gene calls are TRBV30 and TRBJ2-1; 7 nucleotides align to TRBD1. Germline V gives CDR1 GTSNPN, CDR2 SVGIG (reference sequence). This CDR3 is built from 14 residues. V dropped 5 bases and J dropped 6; count of bases not matched to a gene: 10. This CDR3 is CAWSRDSSGNEQFF. The CDR3 DNA reads as TGTGCCTGGTCCCGGGACAGCTCCGGCAATGAGCAGTTCTTC.

The CDR3 coding sequence is TGTGCCACCAGCATTTCTAGCGGGAGCTACGAGCAGTACTTC. This gives the protein CATSISSGSYEQYF. The chain combines TRBV15 with TRBJ2-7, with 10 bases aligning to TRBD2. Germline V lookup: CDR1 LNHNV, CDR2 YYDKDF (reference sequence). The CDR3 has 14 residues. Trimming cost V 4 bases and J 3 bases; bases outside gene matches: 3.

The V gene is TRBV7-6, the J gene TRBJ1-2; D gene unclear. Trimming took 7 bases from V and 5 from J, leaving 14 bases between them. Germline-derived CDR1 and CDR2 are SGHVS and FNYEAQ. The CDR3 has 13 residues. This chain's CDR3 is CASNLRLGYGYTF. The CDR3 bases are TGTGCCAGCAACTTGCGACTGGGTTATGGCTACACCTTC.

The genes are TRBV2 and TRBJ2-7; D unclear. V gave up 10 bases and J gave up 1 base, with 17 bases separating them. The CDR3 runs to 14 residues. From germline, CDR1 is SNHLY and CDR2 FYNNEI. The CDR3 DNA sequence: TGTGCCACCCGTTTGACCGAAACATCCTACGAGCAGTACTTC. Translated, it gives CATRLTETSYEQYF. Looking up the rest from reference TRBV2 and TRBJ2-7 gives the full variable domain: EPEVTQTPSHQVTQMGQEVILRCVPISNHLYFYWYRQILGQKVEFLVSFYNNEISEKSEIFDDQFSVERPDGSNFTLKIRSTKLEDSAMYFCATRLTETSYEQYFGPGTRLTVT.

The rearrangement uses TRBV7-2 and TRBJ2-3; TRBD2 is a possible D gene (6 bases). The germline V gene encodes CDR1 SGHTA and CDR2 FQGNSA. CDR3 length equals 15 residues. Between the trimmed V and J ends, which lost 1 base and 0 bases, there was a span of 8 bases. CDR3 sequence: CASSLGGTSTDTQYF. The DNA of the CDR3 is TGTGCCAGCAGCTTAGGCGGGACTAGCACAGATACGCAGTATTTT.

In its sample, this clone was seen once. V is TRBV27 and J is TRBJ2-3, with 10 bases that match TRBD2. In germline, CDR1 is MNHEY, CDR2 SMNVEV (reference sequence). The V segment lost 7 bases and the J segment 1 base; nucleotides outside the gene matches: 8. The CDR3 loop spans 16 amino acids. The CDR3 reads CASTLQAGGRTDTQYF. CDR3 DNA sequence: TGTGCCAGCACCCTCCAAGCGGGAGGGCGCACAGATACGCAGTATTTT.